This TCR beta chain was captured in a study of CD8 T cells in ankylosing spondylitis. Study results and limitations: The study looked at matched synovial fluid samples from ankylosing spondylitis patients. Disease-linked clones were reported to be significantly enriched there. Earlier authors reported some of these motif variants in reactive arthritis synovial fluid and blood.

Between the trimmed V and J ends, which lost 6 bases and 4 bases, there was a span of 13 bases. The CDR3 spans 14 residues. TCRdb re-analysed the 5' RACE reads in MiXCR, keeping a single row per CDR3 protein. The top ten hold 5% to 8% of the sample, which has fewer than 250,000 distinct CDR3 sequences, roughly 25% seen once. This clonotype appeared many times. Antigen specificity is unknown. This receptor was taken from a male donor with ankylosing spondylitis or in good health (not recorded which). The specimen was blood, either unsorted or a sorted T cell fraction (not recorded which). This rearrangement joins TRBV12-3 or TRBV12-4 to TRBJ2-1; D remains ambiguous. Written as DNA, the CDR3 is TGTGCCAGCAGCGAGCTGGCTGGTTACAATGAGCAGTTCTTC. This sequence encodes CASSELAGYNEQFF.